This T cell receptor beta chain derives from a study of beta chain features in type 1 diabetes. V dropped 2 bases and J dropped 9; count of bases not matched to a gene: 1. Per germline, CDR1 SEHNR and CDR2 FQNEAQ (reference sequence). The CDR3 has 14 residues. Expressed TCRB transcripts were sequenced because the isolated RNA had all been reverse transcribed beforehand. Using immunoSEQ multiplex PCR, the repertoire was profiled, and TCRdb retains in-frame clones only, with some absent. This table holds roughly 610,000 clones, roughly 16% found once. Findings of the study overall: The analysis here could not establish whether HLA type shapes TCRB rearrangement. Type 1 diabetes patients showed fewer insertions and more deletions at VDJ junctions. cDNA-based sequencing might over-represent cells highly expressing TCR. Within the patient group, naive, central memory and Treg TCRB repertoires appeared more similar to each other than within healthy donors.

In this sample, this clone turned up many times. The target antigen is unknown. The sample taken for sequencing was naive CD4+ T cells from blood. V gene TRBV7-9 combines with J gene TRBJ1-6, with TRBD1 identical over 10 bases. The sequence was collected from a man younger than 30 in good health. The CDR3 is CASSLRDRGSPLHF. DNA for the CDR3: TGTGCCAGCAGCTTAAGGGACAGGGGTTCACCCCTCCACTTT.